The subject of this entry is one T cell receptor (beta chain). Its matching antigen is unknown. PCR employed 60 Vbeta and 13 Jbeta primers. Sequenced by immunoSEQ multiplex PCR; TCRdb stores in-frame clones only, minus some. The repertoire consists of about 270,000 clones, with 86% occurring once and the leading ten covering roughly 4%. This record comes from a study of cytomegalovirus exposure and HLA in healthy donors. Overall study context: The roughly 120 million unique TCR beta sequences, from roughly 180 million T cells, were found by an earlier analysis. Study-wide results and limits: Upon later analysis, HLA-associated TCR beta chains proved more clonally expanded than other, equally common chains. Indistinguishable V segments, including TRBV6-2 and TRBV6-3, were excluded.

This CDR3 contains 12 residues. Germline CDR1 and CDR2: MNHNS and SASEGT. Trimming took 5 bases from V and 7 from J, leaving 8 bases between them. The chain recombines TRBV6-1 with TRBJ1-4; unclear D gene. The sequence was obtained from a man aged 40-49 years in good health and CMV-seropositive. The source material was PBMCs. The CDR3 protein is CASSTGGEKLFF. CDR3 sequence (DNA): TGTGCCAGCAGTACGGGAGGTGAAAAACTGTTTTTT.